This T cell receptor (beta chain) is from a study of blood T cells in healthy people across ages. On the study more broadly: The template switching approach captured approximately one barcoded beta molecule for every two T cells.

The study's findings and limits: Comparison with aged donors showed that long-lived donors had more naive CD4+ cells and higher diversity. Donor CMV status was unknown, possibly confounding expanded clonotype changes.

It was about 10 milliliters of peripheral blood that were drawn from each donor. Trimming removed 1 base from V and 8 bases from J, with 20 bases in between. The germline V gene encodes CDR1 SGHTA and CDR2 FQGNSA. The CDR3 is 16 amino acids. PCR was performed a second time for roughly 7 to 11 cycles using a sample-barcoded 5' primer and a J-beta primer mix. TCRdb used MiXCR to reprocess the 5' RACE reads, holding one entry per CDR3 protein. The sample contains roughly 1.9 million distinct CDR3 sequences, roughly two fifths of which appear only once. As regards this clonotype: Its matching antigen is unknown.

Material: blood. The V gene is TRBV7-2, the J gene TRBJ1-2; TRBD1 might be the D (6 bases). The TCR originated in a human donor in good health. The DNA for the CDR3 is TGTGCCAGCAGCTTAGTTTCAGGGGCCTCAAACTCGGGCTACACCTTC. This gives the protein CASSLVSGASNSGYTF.